The 2 T cell receptor beta chains listed next were all sequenced from one sample in a study of CD8 T cells in ankylosing spondylitis. TCRdb reanalysed the 5' RACE reads using MiXCR and keeps one entry per CDR3 protein. Of about 390,000 distinct CDR3 sequences in the sample, 20% to 25% were seen once. Their antigen targets remain unknown. Study-wide results and limits: Seemingly characteristic of ankylosing spondylitis blood was a TCR beta motif consisting of about 8 highly homologous variants.

Source material: blood, either unsorted or a sorted T cell fraction (not recorded which). The receptors originated from a male donor with ankylosing spondylitis.

The chain combines TRBV5-1 with TRBJ1-2; TRBD1 agrees at 7 bases. Germline V gives CDR1 SGHRS, CDR2 YFSETQ. Trimming removed 0 bases from V and 3 bases from J; junction bases left unmatched: 5. This CDR3 has 15 residues. CDR3 nucleotides: TGCGCCAGCAGCTTGGACGGCAGGGGGGACTATGGCTACACCTTC. Protein: CASSLDGRGDYGYTF.

The chain combines TRBV7-2 with TRBJ2-3; TRBD2 matches at 9 bases. The CDR3 is 16 amino acids. Per germline, CDR1 SGHTA and CDR2 FQGNSA. Germline trimming cut 3 bases from V and 4 bases from J; bases unmatched to any gene: 8. This chain's CDR3 is CASSFGGRGSADTQYF. CDR3 nucleotide sequence: TGTGCCAGCAGCTTCGGCGGGAGGGGTTCAGCAGATACGCAGTATTTT.